This entry is about one T cell receptor (beta chain). Germline V gene data show CDR1 as SNHLY and CDR2 as FYNNEI. Deletions cut 1 base from V and 0 bases from J, with 7 bases between. The CDR3 runs 14 residues. This entry comes from a study of blood T cell repertoires in COVID-19. The assay was immunoSEQ multiplex PCR, and TCRdb's table has in-frame clones only and misses some. The repertoire includes 45,000 to 65,000 clones, roughly 80% of them detected once, and approximately 5.7% sits in the top ten. V usage is TRBV2 and J usage is TRBJ2-7; D remains unclear. Sequencing input: peripheral blood. The clonotype originates from a woman between 55 and 75 years old with acute or convalescent COVID-19. The chain's CDR3 is CASSEDAGSYEQYF. The DNA for the CDR3 is TGTGCCAGCAGTGAAGATGCAGGCTCCTACGAGCAGTACTTC.